The present entry profiles one T cell receptor (beta chain) with its context. No antigen is known for it. This sample is drawn from a study of cytomegalovirus exposure and HLA in healthy donors. General study findings and limits: It emerged from a later analysis that several of the most significant clusters appeared to be linked to common viral pathogens. The authors reported that TCR beta sequences could predict HLA-A and HLA-B alleles. These predictions were accurate for most subjects in the first cohort.

Germline assignment: CDR1 SGHTA and CDR2 FQGNSA. The CDR3 loop spans 14 amino acids. V gave up 6 bases and J gave up 3 bases, with 15 bases separating them. PCR was performed using 60 Vbeta and 13 Jbeta primers. Profiling relied on immunoSEQ multiplex PCR, and the TCRdb table lists in-frame clones only, not all of them. The table lists over 70,000 clones, approximately 77% of them singletons. Source material: PBMCs. The receptor was isolated from a man aged 30 to 39 in good health and CMV-seronegative. The chain combines TRBV7-2 with TRBJ2-7; a possible D gene is TRBD2 (5 bases). CDR3 nucleotide sequence: TGTGCCAGCAGGAATTCGGACGGGGTCTACGAGCAGTACTTC. It translates to CASRNSDGVYEQYF.